Listed below are T cell receptor beta chains from one sample, sequenced in a study of CD8 T cells in Susac syndrome. TCRdb ran MiXCR on the immunoSEQ multiplex PCR reads and lists one entry per CDR3 protein. The top ten clones hold roughly 0.07% of a sample with 250,000 to 350,000 distinct CDR3 sequences, about 91% of them seen once. What was sequenced was CD4+ T cells from PBMCs. Every receptor here comes from a human donor with multiple sclerosis. Each CDR3 is given with its conserved first and last residue. Each record gives: CDR3 DNA, CDR3 protein, D gene, J gene, V gene, clone size. A D gene is named only where the DNA matches it firmly. Clone sizes are given selectively: once, few, many, or a class where the clone is expanded.

TGTGCCAGCCGCTCCGGGACTAGCGGGAAGTACGAGCAGTACTTC CASRSGTSGKYEQYF TRBD2 TRBJ2-7 TRBV6-2/TRBV6-3 .
TGTGCCAGCAGTTGGGGCCCCGGCCGGTTGCGGGAGTTGTACTTC CASSWGPGRLRELYF TRBD2 TRBJ2-5 TRBV25-1 .
TGTGCCACCGCGACTAGCGGGAGTTCCTACGAGCAGTACTTC CATATSGSSYEQYF TRBD2 TRBJ2-7 TRBV27 .
TGTGCCAGCAGCTCGCGACAGGGCAGGGACACTGAAGCTTTCTTT CASSSRQGRDTEAFF TRBD1 TRBJ1-1 TRBV7-8 .
TGTGCCTGGAGCGACCTAGCGGGCGCTTACAATGAGCAGTTCTTC CAWSDLAGAYNEQFF TRBD2 TRBJ2-1 TRBV30 .
TGTGCTAGCAGCTTAGGTGGGACTAGCCAAGAGACCCAGTACTTC CASSLGGTSQETQYF TRBD2 TRBJ2-5 TRBV7-7 once
TGCAGTGCGCGGAGACCGGGGACAGGCCAAGAGACCCAGTACTTC CSARRPGTGQETQYF TRBD1 TRBJ2-5 TRBV20-1 .
TGTGCCAGCAGTTTAGTACTAGCGGGAGGTGTCTTAAATGAGCAGTTCTTC CASSLVLAGGVLNEQFF TRBD2 TRBJ2-1 TRBV12-3/TRBV12-4 .
TGTGCCAGCAGCGGGGACAGGGGAAGGGAGCAGTACTTC CASSGDRGREQYF TRBD1 TRBJ2-7 TRBV2 .
TGTGCCAGCAGCCTCCCGGGGACTCCTAACACCGGGGAGCTGTTTTTT CASSLPGTPNTGELFF . TRBJ2-2 TRBV7-3 .
TGTGCCAGCAGCTTATGGTCGGGGGACACTGAAGCTTTCTTT CASSLWSGDTEAFF . TRBJ1-1 TRBV7-8 .
TGCAGCGTTGGAAACGGACAGGGATGGAATGAGCAGTTCTTC CSVGNGQGWNEQFF TRBD1 TRBJ2-1 TRBV29-1 .
TGTGCTAGTGGTTTGTATGGCAATATCGAACCTGAAGCTTTCTTT CASGLYGNIEPEAFF . TRBJ1-1 TRBV12-5 .
TGTGCCAGCTCACCACTAGGTCGGGGCTACAATGAGCAGTTCTTC CASSPLGRGYNEQFF . TRBJ2-1 TRBV18 .
TGCAGCGTTGAAGAGTATCAGGGGTTGCACTCTGGGGCCAACGTCCTGACTTTC CSVEEYQGLHSGANVLTF . TRBJ2-6 TRBV29-1 .
TGTGCCAGCAGCCCCCACGCCCGACTAGCAAGTGGGGCTGAGCAGTTCTTC CASSPHARLASGAEQFF TRBD2 TRBJ2-1 TRBV13 .
TGTGCCAGCTCACCGGGACGAGACAATCAGCCCCAGCATTTT CASSPGRDNQPQHF . TRBJ1-5 TRBV18 once
TGCAGCGTCGATGGAAGCTCTAGCGGGGGGGCCTACGAGCAGTACTTC CSVDGSSSGGAYEQYF TRBD2 TRBJ2-7 TRBV29-1 .
TGTGCCACCAGCAGAGCCAACGGTTACCAAGAGACCCAGTACTTC CATSRANGYQETQYF . TRBJ2-5 TRBV15 .
TGCAGTGCTAAGGGCGCCTCCGCAACTAATGAAAAACTGTTTTTT CSAKGASATNEKLFF . TRBJ1-4 TRBV20-1 .
TGTGCCAGCACCCGTTACGAGGGTGGGACTCGCAATGAGCAGTTCTTC CASTRYEGGTRNEQFF . TRBJ2-1 TRBV2 .
TGTGCCACCAGCAGAGATTTGGACCGCAATCAGCCCCAGCATTTT CATSRDLDRNQPQHF . TRBJ1-5 TRBV15 .
TGTGCCAGCAGCTTAACCTTCGGGTCGCACAGGGCCGGGGAGCTGTTTTTT CASSLTFGSHRAGELFF . TRBJ2-2 TRBV11-3 .
TGCGCCAGCAGCCAAGAGATTTTCGATTCGGGCGGCTACACCTTC CASSQEIFDSGGYTF . TRBJ1-2 TRBV4-3 .
TGCGCCAGCAGCTTGGGGCCGCCCTCTGGGGCCAACGTCCTGACTTTC CASSLGPPSGANVLTF . TRBJ2-6 TRBV5-1 .
TGTGCCAGCCAACGGTCCCTCCAGACGGATACGCAGTATTTT CASQRSLQTDTQYF . TRBJ2-3 TRBV12-3/TRBV12-4 .
TGCAGTGCTAGACCCCCGGGACAGGTCACAGATACGCAGTATTTT CSARPPGQVTDTQYF TRBD1 TRBJ2-3 TRBV20-1 .
TGCAGTGCTAGATCAGGGCATGGCTCCTACGAGCAGTACTTC CSARSGHGSYEQYF . TRBJ2-7 TRBV20-1 once
TGCAGCGGGAAAAGGGACGGCCGGAACACTGAAGCTTTCTTT CSGKRDGRNTEAFF . TRBJ1-1 TRBV29-1 .
TGTGCCAGCAGCTTGGGGGTGCGCCCAGATACGCAGTATTTT CASSLGVRPDTQYF . TRBJ2-3 TRBV5-4 .
TGCGCCAGCAGCTTGGGGGGAGTGTCAGATGAGCAGTTCTTC CASSLGGVSDEQFF . TRBJ2-1 TRBV5-1 .
TGTGCCTGGTGTCGTCCGGGACAGAAACCCCTGGACACTGAAGCTTTCTTT CAWCRPGQKPLDTEAFF TRBD1 TRBJ1-1 TRBV30 once
TGTGCCAGCAGCACTGACATCATCCCCCAGGCCAAAAACATTCAGTACTTC CASSTDIIPQAKNIQYF . TRBJ2-4 TRBV7-2 .
TGTGCCAGCTCACCAAGAGCGGAGACCCAGTACTTC CASSPRAETQYF . TRBJ2-5 TRBV18 .
TGCGCCAGCAGGCTTAACCGGGAGCTAGAAGCTTTCTTT CASRLNRELEAFF . TRBJ1-1 TRBV5-1 .
TGTGCCAGCACCCCTAGGACTAGCGGGAGCCATGAGCAGTTCTTC CASTPRTSGSHEQFF TRBD2 TRBJ2-1 TRBV7-3 .
TGTGCCAGCAGCCTATCGTGGACGGATAGCAATCAGCCCCAGCATTTT CASSLSWTDSNQPQHF . TRBJ1-5 TRBV7-9 .
TGTGCCATCACGGGAGGGACAGCCTATGGCTACACCTTC CAITGGTAYGYTF TRBD1 TRBJ1-2 TRBV10-3 .
TGTGCCAGCAGTCTCGGACAGAATAGCAATCAGCCCCAGCATTTT CASSLGQNSNQPQHF . TRBJ1-5 TRBV2 .
TGTGCCAGTAGTATTCAGGTAGCGGGAACCCACGAGCAGTACTTC CASSIQVAGTHEQYF TRBD2 TRBJ2-7 TRBV19 .
TGTGCCAGCAGCCAGACAGGGGAGGACACTGAAGCTTTCTTT CASSQTGEDTEAFF TRBD1 TRBJ1-1 TRBV3-1 .
TGTGCCAGCAGCTTACTACAGGGGGCCCATGGCTACACCTTC CASSLLQGAHGYTF TRBD1 TRBJ1-2 TRBV5-6 .